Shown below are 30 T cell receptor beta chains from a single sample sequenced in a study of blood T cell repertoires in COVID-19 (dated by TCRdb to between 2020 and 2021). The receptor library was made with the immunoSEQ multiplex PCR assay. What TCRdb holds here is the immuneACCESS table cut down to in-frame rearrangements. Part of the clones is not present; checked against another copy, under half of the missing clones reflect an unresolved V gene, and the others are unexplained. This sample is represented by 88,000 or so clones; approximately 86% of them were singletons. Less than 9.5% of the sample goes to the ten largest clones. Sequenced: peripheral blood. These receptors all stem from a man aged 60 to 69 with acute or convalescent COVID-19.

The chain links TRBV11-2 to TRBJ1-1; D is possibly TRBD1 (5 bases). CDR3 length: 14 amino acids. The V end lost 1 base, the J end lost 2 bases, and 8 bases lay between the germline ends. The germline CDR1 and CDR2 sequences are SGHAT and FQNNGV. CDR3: CASSLGQGNTEAFF. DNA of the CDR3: TGTGCCAGCAGCTTAGGGCAGGGAAACACTGAAGCTTTCTTT.

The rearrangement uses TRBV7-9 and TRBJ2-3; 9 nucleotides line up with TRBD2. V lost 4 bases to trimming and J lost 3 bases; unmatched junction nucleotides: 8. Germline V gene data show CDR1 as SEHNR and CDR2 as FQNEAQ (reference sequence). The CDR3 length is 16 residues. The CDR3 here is CASSYLAGGQTDTQYF. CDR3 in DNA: TGTGCCAGCAGCTACCTTGCGGGGGGGCAAACAGATACGCAGTATTTT. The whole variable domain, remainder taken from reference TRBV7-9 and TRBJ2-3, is DTGVSQNPRHKITKRGQNVTFRCDPISEHNRLYWYRQTLGQGPEFLTYFQNEAQLEKSRLLSDRFSAERPKGSFSTLEIQRTEQGDSAMYLCASSYLAGGQTDTQYFGPGTRLTVL.

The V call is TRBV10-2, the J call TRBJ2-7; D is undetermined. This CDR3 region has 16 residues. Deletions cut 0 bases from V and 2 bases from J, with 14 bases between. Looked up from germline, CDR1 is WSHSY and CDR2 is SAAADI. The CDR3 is CASSESDGSAPYEQYF. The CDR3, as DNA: TGCGCCAGCAGTGAGTCTGACGGATCAGCGCCCTACGAGCAGTACTTC.

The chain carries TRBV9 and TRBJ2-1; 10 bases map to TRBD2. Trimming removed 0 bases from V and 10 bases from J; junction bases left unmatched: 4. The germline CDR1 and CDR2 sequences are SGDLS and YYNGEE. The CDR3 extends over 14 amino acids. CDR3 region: CASSVVEAGGEQFF. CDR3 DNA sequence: TGTGCCAGCAGCGTAGTGGAAGCGGGAGGGGAGCAGTTCTTC.

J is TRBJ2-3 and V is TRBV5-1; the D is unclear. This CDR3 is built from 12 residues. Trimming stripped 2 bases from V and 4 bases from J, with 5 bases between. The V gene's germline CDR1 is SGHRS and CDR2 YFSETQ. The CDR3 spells CASSFEADTQYF. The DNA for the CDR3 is TGCGCCAGCAGCTTCGAGGCAGATACGCAGTATTTT.

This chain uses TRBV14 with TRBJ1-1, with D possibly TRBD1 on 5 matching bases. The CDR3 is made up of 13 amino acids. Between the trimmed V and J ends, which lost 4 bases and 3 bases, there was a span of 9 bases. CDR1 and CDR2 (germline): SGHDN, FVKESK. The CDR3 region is CASSRTRDTEAFF. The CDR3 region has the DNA TGTGCCAGCAGCCGGACAAGGGACACTGAAGCTTTCTTT. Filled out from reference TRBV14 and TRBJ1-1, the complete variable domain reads EAGVTQFPSHSVIEKGQTVTLRCDPISGHDNLYWYRRVMGKEIKFLLHFVKESKQDESGMPNNRFLAERTGGTYSTLKVQPAELEDSGVYFCASSRTRDTEAFFGQGTRLTVV.

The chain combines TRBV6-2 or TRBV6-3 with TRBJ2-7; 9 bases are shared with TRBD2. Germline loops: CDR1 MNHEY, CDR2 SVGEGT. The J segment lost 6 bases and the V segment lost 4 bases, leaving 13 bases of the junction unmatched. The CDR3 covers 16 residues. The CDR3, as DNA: TGTGCCAGCAGTTTTCTAGCGGGATCAGGCCCTCTCGAGCAGTACTTC. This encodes CASSFLAGSGPLEQYF.

The CDR3 region is CAWRFRGGHADTQYF. CDR3 coding DNA: TGTGCCTGGAGGTTCCGGGGGGGCCATGCAGATACGCAGTATTTT. The chain couples TRBV30 to TRBJ2-3; 8 bases line up with TRBD2. Germline assignment: CDR1 GTSNPN and CDR2 SVGIG (reference sequence). The CDR3 totals 15 residues. V was pared by 3 bases and J by 4 bases, with 9 bases of the junction left unmatched.

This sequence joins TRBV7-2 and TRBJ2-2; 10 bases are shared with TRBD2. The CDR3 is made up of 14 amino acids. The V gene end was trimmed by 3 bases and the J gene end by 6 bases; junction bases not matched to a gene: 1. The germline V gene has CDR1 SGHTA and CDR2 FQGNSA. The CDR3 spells CASSFGTSAGELFF. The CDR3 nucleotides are TGTGCCAGCAGCTTCGGGACTAGCGCCGGGGAGCTGTTTTTT.

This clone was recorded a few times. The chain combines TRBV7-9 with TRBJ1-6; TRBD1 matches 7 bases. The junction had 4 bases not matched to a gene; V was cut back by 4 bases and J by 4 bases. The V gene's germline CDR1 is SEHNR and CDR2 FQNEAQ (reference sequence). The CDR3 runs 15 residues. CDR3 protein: CASSSPGQYNSPLHF. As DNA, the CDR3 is TGTGCCAGCAGCTCCCCGGGACAGTATAATTCACCCCTCCACTTT.

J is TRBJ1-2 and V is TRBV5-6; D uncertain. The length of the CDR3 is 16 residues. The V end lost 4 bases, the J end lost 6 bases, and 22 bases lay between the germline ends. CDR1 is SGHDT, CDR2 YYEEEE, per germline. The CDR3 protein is CASSPVSYGEINGYTF. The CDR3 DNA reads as TGTGCCAGCAGCCCTGTTTCGTACGGGGAAATTAATGGCTACACCTTC. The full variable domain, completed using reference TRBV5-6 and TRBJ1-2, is DAGVTQSPTHLIKTRGQQVTLRCSPKSGHDTVSWYQQALGQGPQFIFQYYEEEERQRGNFPDRFSGHQFPNYSSELNVNALLLGDSALYLCASSPVSYGEINGYTFGSGTRLTVV.

The CDR3 sequence: CASSEGTGAWETQYF. The CDR3, as DNA: TGTGCCAGCAGTGAAGGGACAGGGGCTTGGGAGACCCAGTACTTC. V and J are TRBV6-1 and TRBJ2-5, with 9 bases fitting TRBD1. The CDR3 is made up of 15 amino acids. V gave up 1 base and J gave up 5 bases; unmatched junction bases: 5. Germline V lookup: CDR1 MNHNS, CDR2 SASEGT.

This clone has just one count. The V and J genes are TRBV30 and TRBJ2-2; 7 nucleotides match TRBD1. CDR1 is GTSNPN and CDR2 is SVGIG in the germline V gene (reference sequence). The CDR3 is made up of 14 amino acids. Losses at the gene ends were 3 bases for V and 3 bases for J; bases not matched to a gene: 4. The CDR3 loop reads CAWSWTGDTGELFF. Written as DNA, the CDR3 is TGTGCCTGGAGCTGGACAGGAGACACCGGGGAGCTGTTTTTT.

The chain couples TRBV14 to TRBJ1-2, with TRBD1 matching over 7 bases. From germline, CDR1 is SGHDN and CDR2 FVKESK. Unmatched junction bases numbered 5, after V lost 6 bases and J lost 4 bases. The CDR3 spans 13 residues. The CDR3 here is CASRQTGVYGYTF. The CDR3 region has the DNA TGTGCCAGCAGACAAACAGGGGTCTATGGCTACACCTTC.

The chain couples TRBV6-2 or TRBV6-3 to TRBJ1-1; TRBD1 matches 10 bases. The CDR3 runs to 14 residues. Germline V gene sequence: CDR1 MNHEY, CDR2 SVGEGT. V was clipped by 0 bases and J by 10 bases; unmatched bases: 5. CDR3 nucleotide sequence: TGTGCCAGCAGTTACTCGGTTGGGACAGGGGCAGCTTTCTTT. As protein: CASSYSVGTGAAFF.

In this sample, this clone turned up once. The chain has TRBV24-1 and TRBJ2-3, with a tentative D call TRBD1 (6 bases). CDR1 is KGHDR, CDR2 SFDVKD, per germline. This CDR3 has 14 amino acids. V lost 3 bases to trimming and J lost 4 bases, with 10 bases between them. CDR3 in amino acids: CATSDRGIPDTQYF. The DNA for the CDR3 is TGTGCCACCAGTGATAGGGGGATCCCAGATACGCAGTATTTT.

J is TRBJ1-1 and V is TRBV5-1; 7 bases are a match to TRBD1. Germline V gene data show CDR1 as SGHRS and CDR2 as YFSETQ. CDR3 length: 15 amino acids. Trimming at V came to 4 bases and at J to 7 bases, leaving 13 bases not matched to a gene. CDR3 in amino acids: CASSERTGQDSEAFF. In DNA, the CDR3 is TGCGCCAGCAGCGAGAGGACAGGCCAGGACAGTGAAGCTTTCTTT.

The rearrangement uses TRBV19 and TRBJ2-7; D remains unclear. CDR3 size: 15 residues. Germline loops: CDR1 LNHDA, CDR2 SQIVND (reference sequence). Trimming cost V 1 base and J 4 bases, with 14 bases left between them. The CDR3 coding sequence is TGTGCCAGTAGTATAGGGGCAAGCCCGCCATACGAGCAGTACTTC. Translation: CASSIGASPPYEQYF.

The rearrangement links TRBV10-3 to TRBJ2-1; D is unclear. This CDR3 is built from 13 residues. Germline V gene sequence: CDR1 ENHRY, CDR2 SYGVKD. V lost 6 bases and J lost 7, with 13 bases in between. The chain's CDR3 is CAIRVDSGNEQFF. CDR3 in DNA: TGTGCCATCAGGGTAGATTCTGGTAATGAGCAGTTCTTC.

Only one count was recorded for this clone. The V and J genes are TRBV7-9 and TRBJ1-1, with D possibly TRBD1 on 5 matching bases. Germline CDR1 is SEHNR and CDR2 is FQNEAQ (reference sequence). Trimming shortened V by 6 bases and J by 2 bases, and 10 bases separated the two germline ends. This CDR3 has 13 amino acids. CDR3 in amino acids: CASRGDTNTEAFF. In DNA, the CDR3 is TGTGCCAGCAGAGGGGATACTAACACTGAAGCTTTCTTT.

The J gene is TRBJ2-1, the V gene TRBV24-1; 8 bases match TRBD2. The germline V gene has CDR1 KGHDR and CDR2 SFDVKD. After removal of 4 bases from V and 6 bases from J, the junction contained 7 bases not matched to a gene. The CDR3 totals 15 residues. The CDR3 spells CATSDPGTRLNEQFF. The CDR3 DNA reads TGTGCCACCAGTGACCCCGGGACTAGACTCAATGAGCAGTTCTTC.

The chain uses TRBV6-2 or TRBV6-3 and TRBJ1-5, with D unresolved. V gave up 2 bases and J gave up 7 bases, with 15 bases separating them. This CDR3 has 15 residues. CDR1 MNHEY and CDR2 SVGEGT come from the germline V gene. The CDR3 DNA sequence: TGTGCCAGCAGTTACGCGTCCCTCAATGAACAGCCCCAGCATTTT. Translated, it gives CASSYASLNEQPQHF.

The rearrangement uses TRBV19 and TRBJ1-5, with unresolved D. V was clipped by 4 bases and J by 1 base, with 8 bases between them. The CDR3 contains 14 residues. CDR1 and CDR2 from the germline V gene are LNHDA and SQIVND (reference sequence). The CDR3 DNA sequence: TGTGCCAGTAGTACCTCTATGAGCAATCAGCCCCAGCATTTT. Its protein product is CASSTSMSNQPQHF.

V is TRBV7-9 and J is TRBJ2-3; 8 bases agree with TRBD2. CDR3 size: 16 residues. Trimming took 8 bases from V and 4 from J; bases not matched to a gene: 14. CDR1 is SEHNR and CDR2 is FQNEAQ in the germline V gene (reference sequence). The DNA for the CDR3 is TGTGCCAGCCCCGTGGCGGGGGGCAAGGTTCCAGATACGCAGTATTTT. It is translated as CASPVAGGKVPDTQYF.

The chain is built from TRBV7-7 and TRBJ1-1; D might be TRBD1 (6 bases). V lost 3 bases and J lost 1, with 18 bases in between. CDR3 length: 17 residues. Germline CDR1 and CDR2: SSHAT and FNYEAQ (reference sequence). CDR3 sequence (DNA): TGTGCCAGCAGCTTCAAATCCGGGACACCGACGAACACTGAAGCTTTCTTT. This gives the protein CASSFKSGTPTNTEAFF.

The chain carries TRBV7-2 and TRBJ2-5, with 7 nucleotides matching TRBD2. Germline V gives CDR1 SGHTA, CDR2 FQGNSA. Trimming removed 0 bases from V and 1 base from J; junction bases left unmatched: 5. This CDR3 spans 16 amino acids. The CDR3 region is CASSLAPGLGQETQYF. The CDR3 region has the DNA TGTGCCAGCAGCTTAGCCCCCGGACTAGGCCAAGAGACCCAGTACTTC.

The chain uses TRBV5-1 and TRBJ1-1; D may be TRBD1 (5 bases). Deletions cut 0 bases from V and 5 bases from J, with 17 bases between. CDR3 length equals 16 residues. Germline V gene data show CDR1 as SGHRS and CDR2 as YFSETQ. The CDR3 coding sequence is TGCGCCAGCAGCTTGGCCCTGGGTCAGGGTTGGACTGAAGCTTTCTTT. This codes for CASSLALGQGWTEAFF.

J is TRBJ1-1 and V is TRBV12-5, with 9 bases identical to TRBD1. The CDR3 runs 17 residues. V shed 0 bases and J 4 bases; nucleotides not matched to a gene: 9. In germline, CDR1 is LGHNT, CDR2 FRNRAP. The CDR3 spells CASGLVKGTGSSTEAFF. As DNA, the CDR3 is TGTGCTAGTGGTTTGGTAAAGGGGACAGGGTCGAGCACTGAAGCTTTCTTT.

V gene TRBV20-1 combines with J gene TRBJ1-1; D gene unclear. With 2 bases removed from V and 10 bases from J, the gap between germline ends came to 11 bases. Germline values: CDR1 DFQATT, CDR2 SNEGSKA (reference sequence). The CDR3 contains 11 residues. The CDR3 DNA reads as TGCAGTGCTAGACCCGGTTATGGAGCTTTCTTT. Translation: CSARPGYGAFF.

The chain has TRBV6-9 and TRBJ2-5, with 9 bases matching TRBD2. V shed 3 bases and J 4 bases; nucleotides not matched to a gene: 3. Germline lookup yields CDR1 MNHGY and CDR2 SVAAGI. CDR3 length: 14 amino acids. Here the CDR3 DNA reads TGTGCCAGCAGTTACCCAGCGGGAGGAGAGACCCAGTACTTC. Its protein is CASSYPAGGETQYF.